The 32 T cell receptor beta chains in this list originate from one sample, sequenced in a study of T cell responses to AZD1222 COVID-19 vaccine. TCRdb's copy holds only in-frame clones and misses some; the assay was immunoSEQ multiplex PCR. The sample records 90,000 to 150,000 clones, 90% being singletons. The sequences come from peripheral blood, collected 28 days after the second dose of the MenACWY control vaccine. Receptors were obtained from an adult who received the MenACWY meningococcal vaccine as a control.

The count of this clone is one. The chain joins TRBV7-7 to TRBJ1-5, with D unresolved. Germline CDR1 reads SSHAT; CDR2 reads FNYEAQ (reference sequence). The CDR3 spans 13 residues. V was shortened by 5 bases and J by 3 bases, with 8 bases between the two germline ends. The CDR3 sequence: CASSQDVNQPQHF. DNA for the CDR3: TGTGCCAGCAGCCAGGACGTCAATCAGCCCCAGCATTTT.

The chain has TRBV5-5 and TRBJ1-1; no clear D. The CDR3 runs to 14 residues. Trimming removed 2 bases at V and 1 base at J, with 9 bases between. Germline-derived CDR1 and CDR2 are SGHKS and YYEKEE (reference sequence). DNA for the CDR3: TGTGCCAGCAGCTTTGGCCTAGGGAACACTGAAGCTTTCTTT. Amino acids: CASSFGLGNTEAFF.

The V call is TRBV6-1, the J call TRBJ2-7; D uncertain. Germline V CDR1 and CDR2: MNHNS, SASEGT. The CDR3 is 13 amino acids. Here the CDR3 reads CANSELTRNEQYV. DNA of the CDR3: TGTGCCAACAGTGAACTAACAAGGAACGAGCAGTACGTC.

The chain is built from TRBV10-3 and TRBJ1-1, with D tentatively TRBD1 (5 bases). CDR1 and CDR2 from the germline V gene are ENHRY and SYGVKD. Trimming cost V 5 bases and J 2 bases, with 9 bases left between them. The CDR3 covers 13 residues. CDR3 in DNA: TGTGCCATCAGTCGCAGGGACAACACTGAAGCTTTCTTT. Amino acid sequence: CAISRRDNTEAFF.

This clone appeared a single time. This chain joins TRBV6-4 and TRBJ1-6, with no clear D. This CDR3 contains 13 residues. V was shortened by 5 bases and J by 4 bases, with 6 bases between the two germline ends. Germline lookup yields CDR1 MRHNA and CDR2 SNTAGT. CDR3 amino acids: CASSNTYNSPLHF. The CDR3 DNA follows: TGTGCCAGCAGTAACACGTATAATTCACCCCTCCACTTT.

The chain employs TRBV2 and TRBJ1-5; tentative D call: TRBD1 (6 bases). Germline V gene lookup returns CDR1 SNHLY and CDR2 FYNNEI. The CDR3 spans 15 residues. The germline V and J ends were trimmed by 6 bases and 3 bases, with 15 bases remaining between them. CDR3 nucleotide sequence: TGTGCCAGCAGGGGGACACAGGGACTCAATCAGCCCCAGCATTTT. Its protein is CASRGTQGLNQPQHF.

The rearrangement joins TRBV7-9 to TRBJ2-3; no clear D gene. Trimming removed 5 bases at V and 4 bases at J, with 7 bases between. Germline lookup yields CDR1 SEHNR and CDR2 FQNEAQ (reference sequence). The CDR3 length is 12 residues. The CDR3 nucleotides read TGTGCCAGCAGCATGTTAGCAGATACGCAGTATTTT. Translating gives CASSMLADTQYF.

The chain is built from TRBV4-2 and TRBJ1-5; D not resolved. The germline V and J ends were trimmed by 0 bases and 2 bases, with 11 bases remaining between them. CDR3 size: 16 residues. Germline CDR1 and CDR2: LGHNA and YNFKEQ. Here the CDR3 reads CASSQDRAVGNQPQHF. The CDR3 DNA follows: TGTGCCAGCAGCCAAGATCGGGCTGTCGGCAATCAGCCCCAGCATTTT.

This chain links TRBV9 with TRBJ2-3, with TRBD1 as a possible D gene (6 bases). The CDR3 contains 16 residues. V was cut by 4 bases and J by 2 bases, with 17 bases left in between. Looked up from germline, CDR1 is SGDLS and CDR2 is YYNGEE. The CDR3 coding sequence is TGTGCCAGCAGCCCTCGACAGGTGGGCTCCACAGATACGCAGTATTTT. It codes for CASSPRQVGSTDTQYF. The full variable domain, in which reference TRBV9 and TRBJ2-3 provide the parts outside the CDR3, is DSGVTQTPKHLITATGQRVTLRCSPRSGDLSVYWYQQSLDQGLQFLIQYYNGEERAKGNILERFSAQQFPDLHSELNLSSLELGDSALYFCASSPRQVGSTDTQYFGPGTRLTVL.

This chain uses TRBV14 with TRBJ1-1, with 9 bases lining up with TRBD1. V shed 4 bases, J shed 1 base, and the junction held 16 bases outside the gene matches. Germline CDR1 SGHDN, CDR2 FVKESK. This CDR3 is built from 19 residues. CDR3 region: CASSPPTGQGRSRNTEAFF. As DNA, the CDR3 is TGTGCCAGCAGCCCCCCCACCGGACAGGGGAGGTCGCGGAACACTGAAGCTTTCTTT.

The CDR3 loop is CASSFSVEQYF. The CDR3 DNA reads as TGTGCCAGCAGTTTTAGTGTTGAGCAGTACTTC. V gene TRBV12-3 or TRBV12-4 combines with J gene TRBJ2-7; D gene ambiguous. V was pared by 3 bases and J by 7 bases, with 7 bases between. This CDR3 contains 11 residues.

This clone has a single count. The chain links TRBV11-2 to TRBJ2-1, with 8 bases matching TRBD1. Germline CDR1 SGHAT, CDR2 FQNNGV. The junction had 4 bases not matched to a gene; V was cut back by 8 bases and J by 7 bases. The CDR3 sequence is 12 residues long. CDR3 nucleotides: TGTGCCAGCCGGACAGGGAAGAATGAGCAGTTCTTC. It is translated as CASRTGKNEQFF.

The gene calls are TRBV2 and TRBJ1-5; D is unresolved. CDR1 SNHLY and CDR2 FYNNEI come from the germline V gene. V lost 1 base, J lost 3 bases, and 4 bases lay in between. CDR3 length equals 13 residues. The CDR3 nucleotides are TGTGCCAGCAGTGAAGAGTACAATCAGCCCCAGCATTTT. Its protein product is CASSEEYNQPQHF.

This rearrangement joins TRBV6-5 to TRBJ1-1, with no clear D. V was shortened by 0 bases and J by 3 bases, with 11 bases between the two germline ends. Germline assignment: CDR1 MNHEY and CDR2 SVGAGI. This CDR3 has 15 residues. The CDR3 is CASSYSDPGDTEAFF. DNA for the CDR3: TGTGCCAGCAGTTACTCGGACCCCGGGGACACTGAAGCTTTCTTT.

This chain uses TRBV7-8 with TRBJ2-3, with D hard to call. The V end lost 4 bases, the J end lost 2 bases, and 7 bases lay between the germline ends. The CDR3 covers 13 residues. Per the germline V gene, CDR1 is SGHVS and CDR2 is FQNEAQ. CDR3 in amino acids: CASSSAYTDTQYF. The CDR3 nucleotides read TGTGCCAGCAGCTCCGCGTACACAGATACGCAGTATTTT.

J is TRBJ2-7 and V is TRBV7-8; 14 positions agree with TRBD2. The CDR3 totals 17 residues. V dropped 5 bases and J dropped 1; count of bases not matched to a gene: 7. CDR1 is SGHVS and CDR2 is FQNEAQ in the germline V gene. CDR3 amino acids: CASSGGLAGELSYEQYF. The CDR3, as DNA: TGTGCCAGCAGCGGGGGACTAGCGGGAGAGTTGTCCTACGAGCAGTACTTC.

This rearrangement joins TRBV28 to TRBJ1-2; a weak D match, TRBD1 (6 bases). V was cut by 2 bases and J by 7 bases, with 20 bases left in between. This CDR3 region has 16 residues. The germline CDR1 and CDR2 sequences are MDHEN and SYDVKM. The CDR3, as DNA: TGTGCCAGCAGTTTAAGGAGTTTAGGGGGGATGGGTGGCTACACCTTC. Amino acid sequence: CASSLRSLGGMGGYTF.

The CDR3 DNA reads as TGTGCCAGCAGCTTAGGCAGGCAGGACTACTATGGCTACACCTTC. Translated, it gives CASSLGRQDYYGYTF. This chain uses TRBV13 with TRBJ1-2; D uncertain. Trimming removed 0 bases at V and 3 bases at J, with 11 bases between. The CDR3 has 15 amino acids. Germline assignment: CDR1 PRHDT and CDR2 FYEKMQ (reference sequence).

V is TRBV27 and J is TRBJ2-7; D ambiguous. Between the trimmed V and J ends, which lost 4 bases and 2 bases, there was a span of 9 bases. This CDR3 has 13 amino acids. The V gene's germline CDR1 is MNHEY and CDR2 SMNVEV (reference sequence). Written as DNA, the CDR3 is TGTGCCAGCAGTTGGGCAGTTACCTACGAGCAGTACTTC. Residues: CASSWAVTYEQYF.

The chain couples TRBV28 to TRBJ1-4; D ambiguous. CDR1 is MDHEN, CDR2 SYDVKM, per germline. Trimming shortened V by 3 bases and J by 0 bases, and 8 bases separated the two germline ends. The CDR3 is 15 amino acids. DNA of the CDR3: TGTGCCAGCAGTTTCGCTACGGCAACTAATGAAAAACTGTTTTTT. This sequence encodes CASSFATATNEKLFF.

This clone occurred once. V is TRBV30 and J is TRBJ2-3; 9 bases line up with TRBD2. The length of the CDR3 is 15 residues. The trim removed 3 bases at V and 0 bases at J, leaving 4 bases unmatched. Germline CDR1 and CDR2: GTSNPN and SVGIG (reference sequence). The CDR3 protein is CAWRRLAVSTDTQYF. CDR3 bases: TGTGCCTGGAGGAGACTAGCGGTTAGCACAGATACGCAGTATTTT. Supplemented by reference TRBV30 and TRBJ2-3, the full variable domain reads SQTIHQWPATLVQPVGSPLSLECTVEGTSNPNLYWYRQAAGRGLQLLFYSVGIGQISSEVPQNLSASRPQDRQFILSSKKLLLSDSGFYLCAWRRLAVSTDTQYFGPGTRLTVL.

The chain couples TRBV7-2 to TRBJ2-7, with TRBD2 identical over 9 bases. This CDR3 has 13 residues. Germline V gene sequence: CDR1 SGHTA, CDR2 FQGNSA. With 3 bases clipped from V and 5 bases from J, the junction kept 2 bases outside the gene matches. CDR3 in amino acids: CASSLGLANEQYF. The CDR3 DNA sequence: TGTGCCAGCAGCTTGGGACTAGCTAACGAGCAGTACTTC.

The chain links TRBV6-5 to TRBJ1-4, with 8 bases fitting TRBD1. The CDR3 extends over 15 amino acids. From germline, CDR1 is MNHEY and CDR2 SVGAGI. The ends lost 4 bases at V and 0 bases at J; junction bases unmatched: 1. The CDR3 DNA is TGTGCCAGCAGTTCACAGGGGGCAACTAATGAAAAACTGTTTTTT. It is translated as CASSSQGATNEKLFF.

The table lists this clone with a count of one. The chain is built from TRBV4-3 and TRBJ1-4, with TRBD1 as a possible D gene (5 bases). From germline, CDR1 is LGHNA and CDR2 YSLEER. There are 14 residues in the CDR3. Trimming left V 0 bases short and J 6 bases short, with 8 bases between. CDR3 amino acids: CASSQELRDEKLFF. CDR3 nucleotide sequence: TGCGCCAGCAGCCAAGAACTCAGGGATGAAAAACTGTTTTTT.

The CDR3 sequence: CATPGLAGPCGQETQYF. CDR3 in DNA: TGTGCCACCCCGGGACTAGCGGGCCCCTGTGGCCAAGAGACCCAGTACTTC. This sequence joins TRBV27 and TRBJ2-5; 12 bases align to TRBD2. The CDR3 extends over 17 amino acids. J was trimmed by 1 base and V by 10 bases; bases with no gene match: 13. Per the germline V gene, CDR1 is MNHEY and CDR2 is SMNVEV (reference sequence).

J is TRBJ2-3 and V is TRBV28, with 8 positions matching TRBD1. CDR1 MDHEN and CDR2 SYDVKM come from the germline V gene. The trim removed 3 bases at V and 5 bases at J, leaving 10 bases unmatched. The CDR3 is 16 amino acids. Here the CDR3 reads CASSLVKDRVKDTQYF. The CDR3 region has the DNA TGTGCCAGCAGTTTGGTCAAGGACAGGGTCAAAGATACGCAGTATTTT.

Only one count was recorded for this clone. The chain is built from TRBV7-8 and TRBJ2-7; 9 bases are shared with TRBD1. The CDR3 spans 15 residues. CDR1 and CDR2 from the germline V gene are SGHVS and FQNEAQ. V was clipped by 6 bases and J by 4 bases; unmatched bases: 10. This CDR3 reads CASSLVTGGGYEQYV. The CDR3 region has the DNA TGTGCCAGCAGTTTGGTGACAGGGGGAGGGTACGAGCAGTACGTC.

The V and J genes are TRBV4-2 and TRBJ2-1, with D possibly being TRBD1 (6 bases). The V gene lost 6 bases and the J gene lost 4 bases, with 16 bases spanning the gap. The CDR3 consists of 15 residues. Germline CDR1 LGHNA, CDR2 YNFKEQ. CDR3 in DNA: TGTGCCAGCAGGAATTCACAGGGAATGTACAATGAGCAGTTCTTC. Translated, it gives CASRNSQGMYNEQFF.

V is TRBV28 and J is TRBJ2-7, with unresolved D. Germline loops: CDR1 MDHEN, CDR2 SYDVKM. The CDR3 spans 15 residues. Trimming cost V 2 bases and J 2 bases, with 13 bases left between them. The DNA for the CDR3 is TGTGCCAGCAGTTTACCCCAAACGGGCCCCTACGAGCAGTACTTC. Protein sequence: CASSLPQTGPYEQYF.

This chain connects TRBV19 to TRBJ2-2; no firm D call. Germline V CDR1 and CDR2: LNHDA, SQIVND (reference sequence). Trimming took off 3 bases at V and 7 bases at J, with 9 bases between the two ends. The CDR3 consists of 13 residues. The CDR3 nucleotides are TGTGCCAGTAGTATCTTGGATGTCGGGGAGCTGTTTTTT. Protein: CASSILDVGELFF.

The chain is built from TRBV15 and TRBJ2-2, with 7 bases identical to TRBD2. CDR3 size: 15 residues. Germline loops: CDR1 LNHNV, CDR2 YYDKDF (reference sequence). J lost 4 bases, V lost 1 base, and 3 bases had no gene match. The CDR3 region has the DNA TGTGCCACCAGCAGAGGACGGACTAGCACCGGGGAGCTGTTTTTT. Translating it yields CATSRGRTSTGELFF.

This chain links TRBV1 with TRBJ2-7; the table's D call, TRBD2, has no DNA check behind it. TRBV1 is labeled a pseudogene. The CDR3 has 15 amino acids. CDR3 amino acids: CTSSQLASGSYEQYF. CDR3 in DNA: TGCACCAGCAGCCAGTTGGCTAGCGGGAGTTACGAGCAGTACTTC.